A single TCR beta chain is shown here with its context. The antigen is undetermined. Random hexamers were used to reverse transcribe an amount of roughly 0.45 to 1 ug RNA. Amplification of TCR beta CDR3 across 54 Vbeta and 13 Jbeta was performed with immunoSEQ multiplex PCR. TCRdb recomputed calls from the immunoSEQ multiplex PCR reads with MiXCR, one row per CDR3 protein. This repertoire shows roughly 180,000 distinct CDR3 sequences, around 96% found once; its top ten account for approximately 0.1%. This sample was taken from a study of CD8 T cells in Susac syndrome. Study-wide points: The study conceded that its TCR sequencing and HLA analysis involved relatively few individuals.

This CDR3 spans 12 amino acids. The V gene lost 4 bases and the J gene lost 11 bases, with 9 bases spanning the gap. Germline-derived CDR1 and CDR2 are MNHEY and SMNVEV (reference sequence). The receptor was isolated from a human donor in good health. The chain carries TRBV27 and TRBJ2-6; D might be TRBD2 (5 bases). The sample consisted of CD4+ T cells from PBMCs. In DNA form, the CDR3 reads TGTGCCAGCAGTTCGTGGGGAGACGTCCTGACTTTC. As protein: CASSSWGDVLTF. Together with reference TRBV27 and TRBJ2-6, the CDR3 gives the full variable domain: EAQVTQNPRYLITVTGKKLTVTCSQNMNHEYMSWYRQDPGLGLRQIYYSMNVEVTDKGDVPEGYKVSRKEKRNFPLILESPSPNQTSLYFCASSSWGDVLTFGAGSRLTVL.